This note documents a single T cell receptor (beta chain) sequence. Its antigen remains unidentified. What was amplified from RNA transcripts were TCR beta CDR3 regions. A first-round RT-PCR of the TCR CDR3 used the HTBI primer set. TCRdb reprocessed the multiplex PCR reads via MiXCR and lists one record per CDR3 protein. This sample has around 300,000 distinct CDR3 sequences, with around 13% found just once. The entry originates in a study of T cells in Graves' hyperthyroidism and ophthalmopathy. General study points: The blood repertoire included most of the expanded thyroid clonotypes above 0.001.

The V gene's germline CDR1 is SGHVS and CDR2 FQNEAQ. V was clipped by 5 bases and J by 4 bases; unmatched bases: 9. CDR3 length: 15 residues. In patients aged 18 to 65, hyperthyroidism was newly diagnosed, with duration under 2 months. Patients were excluded because of uncontrolled infection, other autoimmune disease, pregnancy or lactation. Fresh peripheral blood, around 9.3 ml of it, supplied the PBMCs. The receptor's source is a woman aged 25 to 39 with Graves' hyperthyroidism. V is TRBV7-8 and J is TRBJ2-5, with 8 bases lining up with TRBD1. The sample consisted of blood. The CDR3 here is CASSARDRLLETQYF. The CDR3 nucleotides are TGTGCCAGCAGCGCCCGGGACAGGTTGTTAGAGACCCAGTACTTC.